What follows is one T cell receptor (beta chain) and its context. This clone occurred once. No cognate antigen has been identified for it. No much larger clone is present one base from it, and per-base qualities are unavailable. Reading the germline V gene (reference sequence) gives CDR1 WNHNN and CDR2 SYGVQD. The CDR3, from cysteine to phenylalanine, totals 13 residues. Only CDR3 DNA is held: 39 bases, read in frame from base 1. At the junction V is shortened by 7 bases and J by 1 base, with 11 bases in between. The record originates from a study of shared clonotypes between healthy human individuals (TCRdb year 2020). Context from the whole study: Two women and a few men aged 18 to 49 years were included in the cohort. Per donor, leukapheresis produced somewhere between about 0.9 and 9.5 billion PBMCs. To estimate repertoire size and how much clonotype sharing occurs between individuals, the study deeply sequenced the blood TCR repertoires of several healthy adults. To increase sequencing depth and limit assay-specific biases, TCR repertoire library preparation and sequencing were carried out by different laboratories using diverse techniques. Beyond this particular receptor, the publication reports: Only blood was sampled, and tissue TCR repertoires likely differ from those in blood. Because the study included only a small number of donors, the genetic and exposure-history diversity represented was limited. Pairwise subsampling indicated that sequencing depth was expected to affect the degree of clonotype sharing among donors.

Donors were healthy HIV-negative adults with no recently reported acute infections or vaccinations. Every donor was a Caucasian adult residing in Nashville, Tennessee, USA. For unsorted samples, about 90 million PBMCs were counted, and genomic DNA was extracted using the QIAamp DNA Blood Mini kit. After blood collection by leukapheresis, PBMCs were isolated using Ficoll-Histopaque density gradient centrifugation and then cryopreserved in the vapor phase of liquid nitrogen. Using the deep immunoSEQ assay, TCR CDR3 regions were amplified from genomic DNA by multiplex PCR. Extracted genomic DNA from each cell subset was spread evenly across all wells of several immunoSEQ 96-well plates, with each plate serving as a replicate. Each replicate PCR for unsorted PBMC received roughly 290 ng genomic DNA, equal to tens of thousands of T cell genomes. Ten immunoSEQ deep assay plates were used to sequence the unsorted PBMC genomic DNA. Purified libraries were quantified with a Qubit 3.0 fluorometer, sized on a Bioanalyzer 2100, and re-quantified with the KAPA Library Quantification kit. Every immunoSEQ 96-well plate was sequenced on a separate single-read 150-cycle Illumina NextSeq 550 flow cell. The original methods were these. Because the immunoSEQ output held only junctional sequences and lacked quality scores, the filtering could not match the filtering applied to full-length reads. Sequences were annotated with PyIR, a Python wrapper for IgBLAST v1.9, and V/J genes and CDR3 were assigned using IMGT germline references. Reads were removed for weak V/J assignments (E-value above 1e-6), missing CDR3, stop codons, out-of-frame junctions, or ambiguous translated residues. V3J clonotypes were defined as sequences sharing the same inferred V gene, J gene, and CDR3 amino acid sequence. To compute the percentage overlap between repertoires, the number of shared unique clonotypes was divided by the size of the smaller repertoire. Three approaches were used to assess repertoire richness: RTK rarefaction, the Chao1 estimator, and Recon v2.1 estimates of unobserved clonotypes. TCRdb mirrors the immuneACCESS table, restricted to in-frame sequences. Some clones are absent from its copies; in checked studies, under half trace to an unresolved V gene, and the reason for the others is unknown. That table gives V, J and clone size, and the DNA gave D and trimming. For this sample there are some 500,000 clones; 70% to 80% appear just once. The leading ten clones occupy 12% of the sample.

The chain couples TRBV10-1 to TRBJ2-7; too little of a D gene remains to name it. This sequence was found in a woman in her thirties or forties in good health. Some clones in this sample may be carry-over from other donors' samples. The sample consisted of PBMCs. For the CDR3, the sequence is CASTRNTSYEQYF. The DNA reads TGCGCCAGCACTCGGAATACTTCCTACGAGCAGTACTTC.